One and the same sample provided the 22 T cell receptor beta chains below, sequenced in a study of T cells expressing NK-cell markers. TCRdb reprocessed the 5' RACE reads, with one entry per CDR3 protein and no DNA. The sample totals approximately 380,000 distinct CDR3 sequences; its top ten clones hold roughly 5.2%. The source material was blood T cells: a sorted CD56 or NKG2C T cell subset, CD4+ or CD8+ T cells, or bulk PBMC T cells (not recorded which). Every receptor here comes from a man aged 18-75 years in good health.

The chain couples TRBV20-1 to TRBJ1-5. The CDR3 extends over 16 amino acids. Per the germline V gene, CDR1 is DFQATT and CDR2 is SNEGSKA (reference sequence). CDR3 amino acids: CSAREAWGGGNQPQHF.

V and J are TRBV5-1 and TRBJ2-6. Per germline, CDR1 SGHRS and CDR2 YFSETQ. The CDR3 totals 16 residues. The CDR3 loop reads CASSLRTALGANVLTF.

The rearrangement uses TRBV7-2 and TRBJ2-4; as DNA is missing, the TRBD1 call by TCRdb cannot be tested. Germline lookup yields CDR1 SGHTA and CDR2 FQGNSA. The CDR3 runs 14 residues. The CDR3 sequence: CASSGDRAQNIQYF.

This chain joins TRBV27 and TRBJ1-3; TCRdb proposes TRBD1, but this gene call is untestable without DNA. The CDR3 loop spans 13 amino acids. Per the germline V gene, CDR1 is MNHEY and CDR2 is SMNVEV (reference sequence). CDR3 amino acids: CASRTVSGNTIYF.

V is TRBV5-1 and J is TRBJ2-3; TCRdb outputs TRBD1, but without DNA this stays unchecked. This CDR3 comprises 17 residues. Per the germline V gene, CDR1 is SGHRS and CDR2 is YFSETQ. The CDR3 sequence: CASRRGDNTLYTDTQYF.

This rearrangement joins TRBV27 to TRBJ2-7; the D call of TRBD1 rests on TCRdb alone, since no DNA is present to check it. Germline CDR1 MNHEY, CDR2 SMNVEV (reference sequence). The CDR3 totals 18 residues. CDR3 sequence: CASSLHTPRTGGGYEQYF.

The chain employs TRBV12-3 or TRBV12-4 and TRBJ1-2; TCRdb's D call of TRBD1 is untestable without DNA. The CDR3 sequence is 14 residues long. The CDR3 here is CASSLSPRTYGYTF.

The chain employs TRBV12-3 or TRBV12-4 and TRBJ1-2. The CDR3 totals 12 residues. CDR3 residues: CASQSGYYGYTF.

The chain recombines TRBV18 with TRBJ2-3; TCRdb designates TRBD1, a call that cannot be tested without DNA. This CDR3 region has 17 residues. Germline loops: CDR1 KGHSH, CDR2 LQKENI. The CDR3 spells CASSAGLGQGLTDTQYF.

V is TRBV4-1 and J is TRBJ2-3; TCRdb calls TRBD2, which cannot be checked without DNA. The CDR3 runs 18 residues. Per the germline V gene, CDR1 is MGHRA and CDR2 is YSYEKL. The CDR3: CASSQDPVGGGASDTQYF.

The V gene is TRBV5-1, the J gene TRBJ1-1; TCRdb lists TRBD1, though no DNA is available to test this call. The CDR3 contains 17 residues. Germline values: CDR1 SGHRS, CDR2 YFSETQ. The CDR3 is CASSSSLRVRSGTEAFF.

J is TRBJ1-1 and V is TRBV13. The CDR3 has 16 amino acids. CDR1 and CDR2 from the germline V gene are PRHDT and FYEKMQ (reference sequence). The CDR3 region is CASSKLGQVLNTEAFF.

The chain links TRBV29-1 to TRBJ1-2; TCRdb lists TRBD1, though no DNA is available to test this call. CDR3 length equals 14 residues. Germline CDR1 SQVTM, CDR2 ANQGSEA. The CDR3 reads CSVIPGGTGYGYTF.

This chain links TRBV13 with TRBJ2-1; TCRdb gives TRBD2 as the D gene, but with no DNA this cannot be confirmed. The CDR3 length is 13 residues. CDR1 and CDR2 (germline): PRHDT, FYEKMQ (reference sequence). The CDR3 loop is CASSPDYNNEQFF.

This sequence joins TRBV9 and TRBJ2-5. CDR3 length: 13 amino acids. Germline loops: CDR1 SGDLS, CDR2 YYNGEE. CDR3 residues: CASSGAGKETQYF.

The chain couples TRBV20-1 to TRBJ2-7; TCRdb selects TRBD2, and the lack of DNA leaves this call unchecked. This CDR3 region has 15 residues. Germline CDR1 is DFQATT and CDR2 is SNEGSKA (reference sequence). CDR3 in amino acids: CSASRRGGGLFEQYF.

The chain carries TRBV6-2 or TRBV6-3 and TRBJ2-3; TCRdb reports TRBD1, a call that lacks DNA to check it against. The CDR3 spans 16 residues. Germline values: CDR1 MNHEY, CDR2 SVGEGT. The CDR3 loop is CASSYGAGANTDTQYF.

The chain employs TRBV2 and TRBJ2-2. The CDR3 runs to 14 residues. Per the germline V gene, CDR1 is SNHLY and CDR2 is FYNNEI. CDR3 residues: CASSREVGTGELFF.

V and J are TRBV7-9 and TRBJ2-1. The CDR3 has 13 amino acids. Per the germline V gene, CDR1 is SEHNR and CDR2 is FQNEAQ (reference sequence). The CDR3 sequence: CASSPTKSNEQFF.

The V gene is TRBV18, the J gene TRBJ2-1; the TCRdb call, TRBD2, lacks DNA for checking. The CDR3 contains 16 residues. Per germline, CDR1 KGHSH and CDR2 LQKENI. CDR3 region: CASSPREGTSYNEQFF.

The chain uses TRBV12-3 or TRBV12-4 and TRBJ1-1; TCRdb selects TRBD1, and the lack of DNA leaves this call unchecked. The CDR3 spans 13 residues. CDR3 sequence: CASNTPGPTEAFF.

V usage is TRBV28 and J usage is TRBJ2-3; TCRdb's D call of TRBD1 is untestable without DNA. Looked up from germline, CDR1 is MDHEN and CDR2 is SYDVKM. The CDR3 totals 15 residues. The CDR3 region is CASRGQGAITDTQYF.